This T cell receptor beta chain was identified during a study of memory B cells and T cells in multiple sclerosis. This clone is medium-sized by share. The protocol was immunoSEQ multiplex PCR, while the TCRdb copy is restricted to in-frame clones and leaves out a portion. The sample shows fewer than 9,000 clones, roughly 62% of them seen only once. The V end lost 0 bases, the J end lost 4 bases, and 9 bases lay between the germline ends. The V gene's germline CDR1 is MGHRA and CDR2 YSYEKL. The CDR3 is made up of 14 amino acids. The receptor was derived from a human donor with multiple sclerosis. Sequencing was carried out using memory (CD45RO+) CD8+ T cells from blood. The chain couples TRBV4-1 to TRBJ1-2; D is unresolved. The CDR3 spells CASSQDRQLYGYTF. DNA of the CDR3: TGCGCCAGCAGCCAAGATCGACAACTCTATGGCTACACCTTC.